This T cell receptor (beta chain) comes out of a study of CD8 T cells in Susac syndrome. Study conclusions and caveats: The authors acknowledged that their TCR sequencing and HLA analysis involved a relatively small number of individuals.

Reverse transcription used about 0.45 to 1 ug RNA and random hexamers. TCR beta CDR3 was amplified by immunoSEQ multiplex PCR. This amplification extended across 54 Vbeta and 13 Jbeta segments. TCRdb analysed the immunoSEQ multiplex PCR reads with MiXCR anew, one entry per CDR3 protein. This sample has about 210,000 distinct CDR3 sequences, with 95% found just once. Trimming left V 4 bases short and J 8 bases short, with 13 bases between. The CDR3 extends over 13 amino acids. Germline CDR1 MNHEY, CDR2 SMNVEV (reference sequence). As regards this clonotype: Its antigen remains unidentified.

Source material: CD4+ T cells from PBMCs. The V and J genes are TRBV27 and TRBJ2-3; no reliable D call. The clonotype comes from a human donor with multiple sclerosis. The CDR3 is CASSSHTWGTQYF. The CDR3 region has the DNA TGTGCCAGCAGTTCCCACACCTGGGGTACGCAGTATTTT.